Below, 23 T cell receptor beta chains from the same sample are listed, as sequenced in a study of CD8+ T cells in alopecia areata. As the sequencing template, cDNA was produced by extracting RNA and reverse transcribing it. Generated by immunoSEQ multiplex PCR, the TCRdb table keeps only in-frame clones and is missing some. The data show 120,000 or so clones, 58% seen once. Treatment meaning: oral pan-JAK inhibitor, 5-10 mg twice daily. Material: CD8+ T cells sorted from blood, obtained at week 4, from a patient treated with tofacitinib. The receptors originated from a human donor with alopecia areata.

The chain links TRBV5-6 to TRBJ1-1; no definite D call. CDR3 length equals 14 residues. The germline gives CDR1 SGHDT, CDR2 YYEEEE. V was clipped by 1 base and J by 4 bases, with 11 bases between them. The DNA for the CDR3 is TGTGCCAGCAGCTTGTCGGGCAGCCTCACTGAAGCTTTCTTT. Amino acids: CASSLSGSLTEAFF. The full variable domain, rest sourced from reference TRBV5-6 and TRBJ1-1, is DAGVTQSPTHLIKTRGQQVTLRCSPKSGHDTVSWYQQALGQGPQFIFQYYEEEERQRGNFPDRFSGHQFPNYSSELNVNALLLGDSALYLCASSLSGSLTEAFFGQGTRLTVV.

The sample holds a few counts of this clone. Written as DNA, the CDR3 is TGTGCCAGCAGCCTGGGTGGACTATCCTACGAGCAGTACTTC. It translates to CASSLGGLSYEQYF. The V and J genes are TRBV7-6 and TRBJ2-7; a weak D match, TRBD2 (6 bases). Deletions cut 5 bases from V and 1 base from J, with 12 bases between. CDR3 length: 14 amino acids. Germline-derived CDR1 and CDR2 are SGHVS and FNYEAQ.

This clone has a handful of counts. The V call is TRBV6-5, the J call TRBJ1-1; D is undetermined. CDR3 size: 14 residues. CDR1 and CDR2 from the germline V gene are MNHEY and SVGAGI. Trimming removed 0 bases from V and 2 bases from J, with 7 bases in between. CDR3 in amino acids: CASSYSKGNTEAFF. CDR3 bases: TGTGCCAGCAGTTACTCGAAGGGAAACACTGAAGCTTTCTTT.

The sample holds a few counts of this clone. The chain links TRBV9 to TRBJ2-3, with D tentatively TRBD2 (5 bases). Trimming removed 0 bases at V and 2 bases at J, with 19 bases between. The CDR3 has 18 amino acids. The germline CDR1 and CDR2 sequences are SGDLS and YYNGEE. CDR3 bases: TGTGCCAGCAGCGTAGTCAGTCGGGGATTAGGGCACACAGATACGCAGTATTTT. Its protein is CASSVVSRGLGHTDTQYF.

This clone was found once. The CDR3 region has the DNA TGCAGCGTCTACAGGGACTCCTACGAGCAGTACTTC. Its translation is CSVYRDSYEQYF. The V and J genes are TRBV29-1 and TRBJ2-7, with TRBD1 as a possible D gene (6 bases). CDR1 and CDR2 (germline): SQVTM, ANQGSEA. The ends were cut back, 6 bases at V and 0 bases at J, with 9 bases in the middle. The CDR3 spans 12 residues.

For the CDR3, the DNA is TGTGCCAGCAGCTTATCATCTGACTATGGCTACACCTTC. Translation: CASSLSSDYGYTF. V gene TRBV11-2 combines with J gene TRBJ1-2; no firm D call. Trimming removed 2 bases from V and 3 bases from J, with 7 bases in between. The CDR3 loop spans 13 amino acids. The germline V gene encodes CDR1 SGHAT and CDR2 FQNNGV.

The chain joins TRBV5-1 to TRBJ2-5, with TRBD1 as a possible D gene (5 bases). The V gene's germline CDR1 is SGHRS and CDR2 YFSETQ. The CDR3 sequence is 15 residues long. V was pared by 4 bases and J by 2 bases, with 15 bases between. The CDR3 sequence is CASSPTRGLQETQYF. The CDR3 DNA reads as TGCGCCAGCAGCCCCACAAGGGGCCTACAAGAGACCCAGTACTTC.

V and J are TRBV2 and TRBJ2-4, with a weak D call TRBD2 (6 bases). The CDR3 runs 11 residues. V gave up 5 bases and J gave up 15 bases, with 14 bases separating them. Germline values: CDR1 SNHLY, CDR2 FYNNEI. As DNA, the CDR3 is TGTGCCAGCAGTCGGGACTTTCTGACGTACTTC. It codes for CASSRDFLTYF.

The chain recombines TRBV30 with TRBJ2-7; 12 bases agree with TRBD2. There are 17 residues in the CDR3. The ends lost 0 bases at V and 0 bases at J; junction bases unmatched: 6. CDR1 GTSNPN and CDR2 SVGIG come from the germline V gene (reference sequence). The CDR3 DNA reads TGTGCCTGGAGTGTATCTAGCGGGGGGGCATCCTCCTACGAGCAGTACTTC. It specifies CAWSVSSGGASSYEQYF.

The rearrangement links TRBV27 to TRBJ2-5; 8 bases match TRBD2. The V gene's germline CDR1 is MNHEY and CDR2 SMNVEV (reference sequence). This CDR3 comprises 17 residues. V dropped 5 bases and J dropped 0; count of bases not matched to a gene: 11. The CDR3 loop reads CASSDLLAGGYQETQYF. The CDR3 DNA follows: TGTGCCAGCAGTGACCTCCTGGCGGGGGGTTACCAAGAGACCCAGTACTTC.

The rearrangement uses TRBV19 and TRBJ2-1, with D unclear. There are 15 residues in the CDR3. Per germline, CDR1 LNHDA and CDR2 SQIVND (reference sequence). V shed 3 bases and J shed 2 bases, with 11 bases lying between them. This chain's CDR3 is CASSIGSLTYNEQFF. The CDR3 DNA reads TGTGCCAGTAGTATCGGCAGTCTGACCTACAATGAGCAGTTCTTC.

Remarks on this clone: This specimen includes other DNA sequences encoding the same CDR3. The genes are TRBV30 and TRBJ1-1, with no clear D. V was trimmed by 0 bases and J by 6 bases, leaving 8 bases between them. This CDR3 contains 12 residues. CDR1 is GTSNPN and CDR2 is SVGIG in the germline V gene (reference sequence). For the CDR3, the DNA is TGTGCCTGGAGTGTACTCGGGGCTGAAGCTTTCTTT. Translated: CAWSVLGAEAFF.

The chain couples TRBV7-9 to TRBJ2-7, with unresolved D. This CDR3 contains 10 residues. Trimming removed 5 bases from V and 7 bases from J, with 6 bases in between. The germline CDR1 and CDR2 sequences are SEHNR and FQNEAQ (reference sequence). The CDR3 here is CASSDGEQYF. The CDR3, as DNA: TGTGCCAGCAGCGATGGGGAGCAGTACTTC.

This clone was detected only a few times. This chain uses TRBV23-1 with TRBJ1-6; D remains ambiguous. TRBV23-1 is an ORF, and what it does is uncertain. The CDR3 is 17 residues long. V lost 8 bases and J 3 bases, leaving 20 bases between the germline ends. The CDR3 loop reads CASATNTSGDYNSPLHF. For the CDR3, the DNA is TGCGCCAGCGCAACCAACACGAGTGGGGACTATAATTCACCCCTCCACTTT.

This clone was picked up one time. V and J are TRBV10-3 and TRBJ2-5; D possibly matches TRBD1 or TRBD2 (5 bases each). CDR3 length equals 15 residues. The germline V and J ends were trimmed by 5 bases and 4 bases, with 17 bases remaining between them. CDR1 ENHRY and CDR2 SYGVKD come from the germline V gene. For the CDR3, the DNA is TGTGCCATCAGTCTCGGGACGGTGGATGGAGAGACCCAGTACTTC. Its translation is CAISLGTVDGETQYF.

The chain uses TRBV19 and TRBJ1-5; TRBD1 matches 9 bases. Germline V gene data show CDR1 as LNHDA and CDR2 as SQIVND (reference sequence). The V segment lost 4 bases and the J segment 5 bases; nucleotides outside the gene matches: 3. This CDR3 is built from 14 residues. The chain's CDR3 is CASSTWTGDQPQHF. The CDR3 DNA reads as TGTGCCAGTAGTACCTGGACAGGGGATCAGCCCCAGCATTTT.

The chain has TRBV29-1 and TRBJ2-6, with D hard to call. The CDR3 is 13 amino acids. Trimming pared 6 bases from V and 2 bases from J, leaving 8 bases between. Germline CDR1 reads SQVTM; CDR2 reads ANQGSEA. CDR3 DNA sequence: TGCAGCGTACACAGTCCTGGGGCCAACGTCCTGACTTTC. Its protein is CSVHSPGANVLTF. Full variable domain (outside the CDR3, taken from reference TRBV29-1 and TRBJ2-6): SAVISQKPSRDICQRGTSLTIQCQVDSQVTMMFWYRQQPGQSLTLIATANQGSEATYESGFVIDKFPISRPNLTFSTLTVSNMSPEDSSIYLCSVHSPGANVLTFGAGSRLTVL.

The CDR3 nucleotides are TGTGCCAGCAGCTTAGAGCAAGGAAACATTCAGTACTTC. This encodes CASSLEQGNIQYF. V and J are TRBV7-2 and TRBJ2-4; D ambiguous. Germline-derived CDR1 and CDR2 are SGHTA and FQGNSA. The CDR3 consists of 13 residues. Trimming took 1 base from V and 6 from J, leaving 7 bases between them.

The gene calls are TRBV7-2 and TRBJ1-2; possible D gene TRBD1, 5 bases. The CDR3 consists of 15 residues. Trimming left V 3 bases short and J 8 bases short, with 19 bases between. Germline CDR1 reads SGHTA; CDR2 reads FQGNSA. CDR3 sequence reads: CASSFTRRDVRGYTF. The CDR3 DNA follows: TGTGCCAGCAGCTTTACCCGCCGGGACGTTCGGGGCTACACCTTC.

As DNA, the CDR3 is TGTGCCAGCAGCTTACAGGATTACAATGAGCAGTTCTTC. Translation: CASSLQDYNEQFF. V usage is TRBV7-9 and J usage is TRBJ2-1; D gene uncertain. The CDR3 has 13 residues. Germline V CDR1 and CDR2: SEHNR, FQNEAQ (reference sequence). With 2 bases removed from V and 4 bases from J, the gap between germline ends came to 6 bases.

The V gene is TRBV29-1, the J gene TRBJ2-2; D possibly corresponds to TRBD1 (6 bases). This CDR3 is 12 amino acids long. Germline CDR1 reads SQVTM; CDR2 reads ANQGSEA. The CDR3: CSLRDITGELFF. CDR3 coding DNA: TGCAGTTTGAGGGACATCACCGGGGAGCTGTTTTTT.

This clone showed up just a few times. The genes are TRBV5-6 and TRBJ2-3; D is unresolved. Per the germline V gene, CDR1 is SGHDT and CDR2 is YYEEEE. The CDR3 extends over 15 amino acids. V was pared by 4 bases and J by 2 bases, with 14 bases between. The CDR3, as DNA: TGTGCCAGCAGCCATCCGGCGGACCCCACAGATACGCAGTATTTT. This codes for CASSHPADPTDTQYF.

Worth noting for this clone: The same CDR3 can be traced to other DNA sequences in this sample. This sequence joins TRBV27 and TRBJ2-3, with 7 bases that match TRBD1. Looked up from germline, CDR1 is MNHEY and CDR2 is SMNVEV (reference sequence). CDR3 length: 14 amino acids. J gave up 0 bases and V 3 bases, and 0 bases lay outside the gene matches. The DNA for the CDR3 is TGTGCCAGCAGTTTGGACAGGAGCACAGATACGCAGTATTTT. It translates to CASSLDRSTDTQYF.